Sequencing of this TCR beta chain was carried out in a study of identical twins. Overall study results and limits: Models underpredicted monozygotic twin sharing of out-of-frame TCR alpha. Weaker excess sharing between twins was seen in beta out-of-frame sequences. Memory repertoires lacked the insertion deficit that abundant cord blood beta clonotypes showed.

This clonotype appeared a few times. Its specificity is not known. A template switching step contributed a universal primer site, while unique molecular identifiers were present in the cDNA. TCRdb passed the 5' RACE reads through MiXCR, listing each CDR3 protein once. The sample has about 1.7 million distinct CDR3 sequences, more than 30% seen once; the top ten hold more than 0.25%. The origin of this receptor is a newborn girl in good health. Sequencing was carried out using cord blood.

The CDR3 reads CASSYFGQIYEQYF. The CDR3 DNA sequence: TGTGCCAGCAGTTACTTCGGACAGATCTACGAGCAGTACTTC. The J gene is TRBJ2-7, the V gene TRBV6-2 or TRBV6-3; D is possibly TRBD1 (6 bases). Germline V gives CDR1 MNHEY, CDR2 SVGEGT. The V end was cut by 1 base, the J end by 3 bases, with 10 bases between. The CDR3 sequence is 14 residues long.